Below are 22 T cell receptor beta chains sequenced from a single sample in a study of beta chain features in type 1 diabetes. Regarding the study as a whole: Patients with Type 1 diabetes showed moderately but significantly shorter TCRB CDR3s in all four CD4+ subsets.

What was sequenced were expressed TCRB transcripts, since all of the isolated RNA had been reverse transcribed. The data were produced by immunoSEQ multiplex PCR, yet TCRdb's version contains in-frame clones alone and is incomplete. The data show some 700,000 clones, under 15% seen once. Their target antigens are unknown. Sequencing was carried out using naive CD4+ T cells from blood. These receptors came from a man between 18 and 29 years old with type 1 diabetes.

The sample holds a few counts of this clone. With a much larger clone just one base away, this may be a read error. Within the sample, other DNA sequences also encode this same CDR3. The genes are TRBV2 and TRBJ2-1; D is ambiguous. There are 11 residues in the CDR3. Germline values: CDR1 SNHLY, CDR2 FYNNEI. V was trimmed by 6 bases and J by 3 bases, leaving 3 bases between them. CDR3 residues: CASSLYNEQFF. Here the CDR3 DNA reads TGTGCCAGCAGCCTCTACAATGAGCAGTTCTTC.

This chain links TRBV10-3 with TRBJ2-6; D unresolved. Germline assignment: CDR1 ENHRY and CDR2 SYGVKD. The CDR3 length is 16 residues. V lost 6 bases, J lost 0 bases, and 12 bases lay in between. The DNA for the CDR3 is TGTGCCATCAGCCAACAAGGGAACTCTGGGGCCAACGTCCTGACTTTC. Protein product: CAISQQGNSGANVLTF.

This clone was detected only a few times. V gene TRBV9 combines with J gene TRBJ2-7, with 7 positions matching TRBD2. With 4 bases clipped from V and 3 bases from J, the junction kept 4 bases outside the gene matches. Per germline, CDR1 SGDLS and CDR2 YYNGEE. This CDR3 has 13 amino acids. The CDR3 here is CASSRREGYEQYF. The CDR3 DNA follows: TGTGCCAGCAGCAGGAGGGAGGGCTACGAGCAGTACTTC.

This clone was observed a handful of times. Here the CDR3 DNA reads TGTGCCAGCAGTTTCCTAAACAGGGGATTAACCTACAATGAGCAGTTCTTC. It yields the protein CASSFLNRGLTYNEQFF. This sequence joins TRBV27 and TRBJ2-1; the match to TRBD1 covers 7 bases. The V gene's germline CDR1 is MNHEY and CDR2 SMNVEV (reference sequence). V shed 3 bases and J 2 bases; nucleotides not matched to a gene: 10. This CDR3 contains 17 residues.

As for this clone: The same CDR3 also results from other DNA sequences found in this sample. The CDR3 DNA sequence: TGTGCCTGGAGTGGGGGGGCCTACGAGCAGTACTTC. Translating gives CAWSGGAYEQYF. The chain is built from TRBV30 and TRBJ2-7, with D possibly being TRBD2 (6 bases). The CDR3 loop spans 12 amino acids. V was cut by 1 base and J by 2 bases, with 6 bases left in between. CDR1 GTSNPN and CDR2 SVGIG come from the germline V gene (reference sequence). Complete variable domain (other parts from reference TRBV30 and TRBJ2-7): SQTIHQWPATLVQPVGSPLSLECTVEGTSNPNLYWYRQAAGRGLQLLFYSVGIGQISSEVPQNLSASRPQDRQFILSSKKLLLSDSGFYLCAWSGGAYEQYFGPGTRLTVT.

Concerning this clone itself: The sample has other DNA sequences that encode this CDR3 too. The chain couples TRBV7-9 to TRBJ1-1, with a weak D call TRBD1 (5 bases). The CDR3 has 15 residues. Germline V gene lookup returns CDR1 SEHNR and CDR2 FQNEAQ (reference sequence). Deletions cut 0 bases from V and 0 bases from J, with 8 bases between. CDR3: CASSLAGTVNTEAFF. The CDR3 nucleotides are TGTGCCAGCAGCTTAGCTGGGACGGTGAACACTGAAGCTTTCTTT.

This clone came up a few times. The rearrangement joins TRBV2 to TRBJ1-3; 7 bases map to TRBD1. The CDR3 sequence is 14 residues long. The V segment lost 3 bases and the J segment 10 bases; nucleotides outside the gene matches: 9. Germline-derived CDR1 and CDR2 are SNHLY and FYNNEI. The CDR3 DNA sequence: TGTGCCAGCAGTGACGGGACAGCGTACGGGACCATATATTTT. Protein sequence: CASSDGTAYGTIYF.

The chain has TRBV14 and TRBJ1-2; D is undetermined. V shed 6 bases and J shed 2 bases, with 13 bases lying between them. The length of the CDR3 is 14 residues. Germline V gene lookup returns CDR1 SGHDN and CDR2 FVKESK. As DNA, the CDR3 is TGTGCCAGCAGTACCGGGGAACTAAACTATGGCTACACCTTC. This codes for CASSTGELNYGYTF.

This clone was seen more than once but under ten times. The sample carries other DNA sequences with the same CDR3. The rearrangement joins TRBV7-9 to TRBJ1-2; D call uncertain. The V end was cut by 5 bases, the J end by 8 bases, with 6 bases between. The CDR3 consists of 10 residues. The V gene's germline CDR1 is SEHNR and CDR2 FQNEAQ (reference sequence). The DNA of the CDR3 is TGTGCCAGCAGCCCTTACGGCTACACCTTC. This codes for CASSPYGYTF. The full variable domain, its missing parts supplied by reference TRBV7-9 and TRBJ1-2, is DTGVSQNPRHKITKRGQNVTFRCDPISEHNRLYWYRQTLGQGPEFLTYFQNEAQLEKSRLLSDRFSAERPKGSFSTLEIQRTEQGDSAMYLCASSPYGYTFGSGTRLTVV.

This rearrangement joins TRBV5-6 to TRBJ2-2; D uncertain. The CDR3 totals 14 residues. Germline assignment: CDR1 SGHDT and CDR2 YYEEEE. Trimming shortened V by 0 bases and J by 2 bases, and 5 bases separated the two germline ends. CDR3 in amino acids: CASSLVPNTGELFF. The CDR3 DNA reads as TGTGCCAGCAGCTTGGTTCCTAACACCGGGGAGCTGTTTTTT.

This clone was detected only a few times. The chain joins TRBV30 to TRBJ1-6; 12 positions match TRBD1. Germline CDR1 is GTSNPN and CDR2 is SVGIG (reference sequence). This CDR3 region has 17 residues. Trimming at V came to 4 bases and at J to 9 bases, leaving 13 bases not matched to a gene. CDR3 in DNA: TGTGCCTGGACCGGGACAGGGGGCATTGGTCTGGGTTCACCCCTCCACTTT. Residues: CAWTGTGGIGLGSPLHF.

This clone came up a few times. The chain combines TRBV29-1 with TRBJ2-6, with D uncertain. CDR3 size: 13 residues. Germline CDR1 reads SQVTM; CDR2 reads ANQGSEA. Trimming stripped 5 bases from V and 3 bases from J, with 8 bases between. DNA for the CDR3: TGCAGCGTTCTGAGATTTGGGGCCAACGTCCTGACTTTC. It specifies CSVLRFGANVLTF.

J is TRBJ2-4 and V is TRBV15; D not certain. Per germline, CDR1 LNHNV and CDR2 YYDKDF (reference sequence). Trimming took off 5 bases at V and 5 bases at J, with 10 bases between the two ends. The CDR3 has 13 amino acids. The CDR3: CATSPRAENIQYF. The CDR3 DNA reads as TGTGCCACCAGCCCCCGGGCCGAAAACATTCAGTACTTC.

In regard to this clone: At the DNA level, this CDR3 is encoded by other sequences in the same sample as well. The chain links TRBV30 to TRBJ1-6; no reliable D call. This CDR3 spans 11 amino acids. The V end lost 0 bases, the J end lost 13 bases, and 7 bases lay between the germline ends. In germline, CDR1 is GTSNPN, CDR2 SVGIG (reference sequence). DNA of the CDR3: TGTGCCTGGAGTGTACTGTCCCCCCTCCACTTT. It codes for CAWSVLSPLHF.

The sample holds a few counts of this clone. This chain links TRBV10-3 with TRBJ1-2; D might be TRBD1 (6 bases). Looked up from germline, CDR1 is ENHRY and CDR2 is SYGVKD. V was shortened by 2 bases and J by 4 bases, with 11 bases between the two germline ends. This CDR3 region has 14 residues. CDR3 nucleotides: TGTGCCATCAGTGAGACAGGGTCGGCCTATGGCTACACCTTC. It codes for CAISETGSAYGYTF.

V usage is TRBV10-3 and J usage is TRBJ2-7; D uncertain. V was trimmed by 4 bases and J by 0 bases, leaving 13 bases between them. The CDR3 is made up of 15 amino acids. Germline lookup yields CDR1 ENHRY and CDR2 SYGVKD. The CDR3 region is CAISGQVAPSYEQYF. In DNA form, the CDR3 reads TGTGCCATCAGTGGGCAGGTCGCACCCTCCTACGAGCAGTACTTC.

Comment on this clone: Distinct nucleotide sequences in the sample also encode this CDR3. The chain recombines TRBV30 with TRBJ1-6; D not certain. Trimming cost V 0 bases and J 0 bases, with 0 bases left between them. Germline V gives CDR1 GTSNPN, CDR2 SVGIG (reference sequence). The CDR3 length is 13 residues. CDR3 coding DNA: TGTGCCTGGAGTGTCTCCTATAATTCACCCCTCCACTTT. Translated, it gives CAWSVSYNSPLHF.

This chain connects TRBV5-1 to TRBJ2-7, with TRBD2 matching over 10 bases. V was clipped by 1 base and J by 2 bases; unmatched bases: 15. CDR3 size: 19 residues. CDR1 is SGHRS and CDR2 is YFSETQ in the germline V gene. CDR3 nucleotide sequence: TGCGCCAGCAGCTTGATGAGTCCTAGCGGGGGAATACAACCCTACGAGCAGTACTTC. Amino acid sequence: CASSLMSPSGGIQPYEQYF. The full variable domain, with the rest looked up from reference TRBV5-1 and TRBJ2-7, is KAGVTQTPRYLIKTRGQQVTLSCSPISGHRSVSWYQQTPGQGLQFLFEYFSETQRNKGNFPGRFSGRQFSNSRSEMNVSTLELGDSALYLCASSLMSPSGGIQPYEQYFGPGTRLTVT.

The genes are TRBV30 and TRBJ1-4; D might be TRBD1 (6 bases). Germline V gene data show CDR1 as GTSNPN and CDR2 as SVGIG (reference sequence). The V gene lost 1 base and the J gene lost 6 bases, with 6 bases spanning the gap. CDR3 length equals 12 residues. CDR3 amino acids: CAWSAGDEKLFF. In nucleotides, the CDR3 is TGTGCCTGGAGTGCAGGGGATGAAAAACTGTTTTTT. The complete variable domain, with remaining parts taken from reference TRBV30 and TRBJ1-4, reads SQTIHQWPATLVQPVGSPLSLECTVEGTSNPNLYWYRQAAGRGLQLLFYSVGIGQISSEVPQNLSASRPQDRQFILSSKKLLLSDSGFYLCAWSAGDEKLFFGSGTQLSVL.

V usage is TRBV7-2 and J usage is TRBJ1-2; 8 bases map to TRBD1. Germline CDR1 is SGHTA and CDR2 is FQGNSA. The ends lost 5 bases at V and 8 bases at J; junction bases unmatched: 13. The CDR3 contains 15 residues. DNA of the CDR3: TGTGCCAGCAGCCCCCAAACGTGGACAGGGCAGGGCTACACCTTC. It codes for CASSPQTWTGQGYTF.

This chain uses TRBV30 with TRBJ1-1, with a possible D match to TRBD1 (5 bases). Germline V lookup: CDR1 GTSNPN, CDR2 SVGIG (reference sequence). This CDR3 region has 11 residues. CDR3 sequence (DNA): TGTGCTACGGGGCGGGACACTGAAGCTTTCTTT. It is translated as CATGRDTEAFF.

The rearrangement uses TRBV28 and TRBJ2-7; 7 bases fit TRBD1. J was trimmed by 0 bases and V by 5 bases; bases with no gene match: 13. Germline values: CDR1 MDHEN, CDR2 SYDVKM. The CDR3 extends over 17 amino acids. CDR3 in DNA: TGTGCCAGCAGTCCCCTCCCACAGGGGACCCACTCCTACGAGCAGTACTTC. Protein: CASSPLPQGTHSYEQYF.